The clone carrying this TCR beta chain was found a few times. Its antigen is unknown. TCRdb itself ran the 5' RACE reads through MiXCR, one entry per CDR3 protein. The repertoire has a few hundred thousand distinct CDR3 sequences, 8.5% to 10% of them found once; the top ten carry about 3.7%. These data come from a study of T cells after yellow fever vaccination. Overall study results and limits: At 96% for CD4 and approximately 88% for CD8, most primary-vaccination clones showed up again after the booster. The CD4 compartment and the CD8 compartment contained a small share of clonotypes in common. Abundant clonotypes from the bulk population could contaminate FACS-sorted repertoires.

The V end lost 5 bases, the J end lost 7 bases, and 12 bases lay between the germline ends. The CDR3 totals 13 residues. Germline CDR1 SGHAT, CDR2 FQNNGV. J is TRBJ1-5 and V is TRBV11-2; D possibly corresponds to TRBD1 (6 bases). Sequencing was performed on CD4+ T cells sorted from PBMCs, taken 5 days after the yellow fever booster vaccination. The TCR comes from a man between 18 and 35 years old who received the YFV17D yellow fever vaccine. CDR3 amino acids: CASSTQGRQPQHF. CDR3 sequence (DNA): TGTGCCAGCAGCACGCAGGGGAGGCAGCCCCAGCATTTT.